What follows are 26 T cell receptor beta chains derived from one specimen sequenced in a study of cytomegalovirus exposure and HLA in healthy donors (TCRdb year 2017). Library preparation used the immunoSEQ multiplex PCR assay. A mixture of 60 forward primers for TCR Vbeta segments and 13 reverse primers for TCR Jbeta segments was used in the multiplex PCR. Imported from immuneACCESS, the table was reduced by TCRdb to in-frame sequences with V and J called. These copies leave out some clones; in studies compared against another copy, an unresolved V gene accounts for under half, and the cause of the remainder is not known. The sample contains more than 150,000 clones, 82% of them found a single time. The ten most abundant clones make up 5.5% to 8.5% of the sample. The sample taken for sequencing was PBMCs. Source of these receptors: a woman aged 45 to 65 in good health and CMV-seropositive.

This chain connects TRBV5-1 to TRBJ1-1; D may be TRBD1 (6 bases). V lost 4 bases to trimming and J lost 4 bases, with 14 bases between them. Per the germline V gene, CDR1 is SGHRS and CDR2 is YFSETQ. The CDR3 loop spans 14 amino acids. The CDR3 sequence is CASSGTGTRTEAFF. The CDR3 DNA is TGCGCCAGCAGCGGAACCGGGACACGCACTGAAGCTTTCTTT.

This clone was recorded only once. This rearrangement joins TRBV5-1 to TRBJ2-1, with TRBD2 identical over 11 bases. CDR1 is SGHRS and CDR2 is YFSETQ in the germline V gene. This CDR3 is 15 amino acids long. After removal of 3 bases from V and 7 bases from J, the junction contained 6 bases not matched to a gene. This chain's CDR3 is CASSSQGLAGNEQFF. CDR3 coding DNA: TGCGCCAGCAGCTCCCAAGGACTAGCGGGTAATGAGCAGTTCTTC.

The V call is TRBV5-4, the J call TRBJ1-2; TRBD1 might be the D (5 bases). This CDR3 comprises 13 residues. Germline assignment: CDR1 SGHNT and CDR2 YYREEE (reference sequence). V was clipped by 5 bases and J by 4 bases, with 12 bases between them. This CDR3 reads CASSSDSRYGYTF. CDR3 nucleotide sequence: TGTGCCAGCAGTTCAGACAGTCGCTATGGCTACACCTTC.

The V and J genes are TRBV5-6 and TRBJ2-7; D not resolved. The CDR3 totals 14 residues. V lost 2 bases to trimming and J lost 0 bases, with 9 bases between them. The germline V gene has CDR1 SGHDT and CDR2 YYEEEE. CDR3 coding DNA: TGTGCCAGCAGCTTTGTGAGCGCCTCCTACGAGCAGTACTTC. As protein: CASSFVSASYEQYF.

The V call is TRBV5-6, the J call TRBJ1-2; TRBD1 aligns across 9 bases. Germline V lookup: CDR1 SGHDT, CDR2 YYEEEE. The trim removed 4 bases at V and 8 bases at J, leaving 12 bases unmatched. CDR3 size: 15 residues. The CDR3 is CASSIRTGGFYGYTF. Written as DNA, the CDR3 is TGTGCCAGCAGCATACGAACAGGGGGCTTTTACGGCTACACCTTC.

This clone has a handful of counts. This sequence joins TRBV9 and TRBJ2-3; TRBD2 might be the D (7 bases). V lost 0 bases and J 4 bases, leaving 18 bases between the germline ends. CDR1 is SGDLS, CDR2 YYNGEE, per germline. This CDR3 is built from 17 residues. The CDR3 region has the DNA TGTGCCAGCAGCGTAGCCCCCCTAGGGGGAGGGGCAGATACGCAGTATTTT. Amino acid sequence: CASSVAPLGGGADTQYF.

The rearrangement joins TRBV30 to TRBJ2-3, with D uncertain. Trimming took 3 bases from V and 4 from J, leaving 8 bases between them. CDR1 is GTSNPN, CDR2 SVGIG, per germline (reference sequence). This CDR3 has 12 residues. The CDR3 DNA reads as TGTGCCTGGAGGCAGACATCAGATACGCAGTATTTT. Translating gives CAWRQTSDTQYF. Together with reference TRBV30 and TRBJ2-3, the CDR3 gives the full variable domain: SQTIHQWPATLVQPVGSPLSLECTVEGTSNPNLYWYRQAAGRGLQLLFYSVGIGQISSEVPQNLSASRPQDRQFILSSKKLLLSDSGFYLCAWRQTSDTQYFGPGTRLTVL.

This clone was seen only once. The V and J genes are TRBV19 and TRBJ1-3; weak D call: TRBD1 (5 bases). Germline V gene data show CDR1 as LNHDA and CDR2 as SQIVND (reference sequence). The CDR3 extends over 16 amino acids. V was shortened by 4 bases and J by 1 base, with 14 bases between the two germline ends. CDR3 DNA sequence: TGTGCCAGTAGTAACCAGGGCGGGGTATCTGGAAACACCATATATTTT. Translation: CASSNQGGVSGNTIYF.

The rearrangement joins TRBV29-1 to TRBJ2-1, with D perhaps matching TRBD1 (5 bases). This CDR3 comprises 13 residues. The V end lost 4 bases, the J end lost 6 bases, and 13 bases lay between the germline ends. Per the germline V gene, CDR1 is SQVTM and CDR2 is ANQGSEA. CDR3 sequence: CSVGQLIGNEQFF. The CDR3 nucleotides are TGCAGCGTTGGACAGTTAATAGGCAATGAGCAGTTCTTC.

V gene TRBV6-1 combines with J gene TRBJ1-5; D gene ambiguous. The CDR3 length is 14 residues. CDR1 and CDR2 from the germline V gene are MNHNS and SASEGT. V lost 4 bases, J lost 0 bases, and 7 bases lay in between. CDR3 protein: CASSVVDSNQPQHF. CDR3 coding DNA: TGTGCCAGCAGTGTGGTAGATAGCAATCAGCCCCAGCATTTT.

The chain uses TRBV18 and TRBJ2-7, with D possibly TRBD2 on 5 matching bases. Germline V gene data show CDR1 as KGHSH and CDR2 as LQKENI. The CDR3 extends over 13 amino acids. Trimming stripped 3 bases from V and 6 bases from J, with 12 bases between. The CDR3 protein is CASSPTPLAEQYF. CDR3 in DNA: TGTGCCAGCTCACCGACTCCTCTAGCCGAGCAGTACTTC.

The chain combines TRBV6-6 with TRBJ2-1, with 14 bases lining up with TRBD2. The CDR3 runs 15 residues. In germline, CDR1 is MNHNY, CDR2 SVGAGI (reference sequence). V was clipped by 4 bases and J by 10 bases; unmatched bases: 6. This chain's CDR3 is CASSSTSGGAGEQFF. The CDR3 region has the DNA TGTGCCAGCAGTTCGACTAGCGGGGGGGCTGGAGAGCAGTTCTTC.

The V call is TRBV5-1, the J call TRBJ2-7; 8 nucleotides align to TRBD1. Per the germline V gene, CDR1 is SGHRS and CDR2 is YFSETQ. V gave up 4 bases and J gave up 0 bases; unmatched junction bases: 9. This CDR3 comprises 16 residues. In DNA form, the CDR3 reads TGCGCCAGCAGCATCGGACAGGGACAAGGCTCCTACGAGCAGTACTTC. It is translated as CASSIGQGQGSYEQYF.

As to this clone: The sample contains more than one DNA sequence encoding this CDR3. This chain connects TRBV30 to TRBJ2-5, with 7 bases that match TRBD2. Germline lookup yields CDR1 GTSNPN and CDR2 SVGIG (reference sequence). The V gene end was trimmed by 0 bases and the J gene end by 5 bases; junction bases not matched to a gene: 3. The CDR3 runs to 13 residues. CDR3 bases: TGTGCCTGGAGTGTTGGGGGAGGGGAGACCCAGTACTTC. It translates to CAWSVGGGETQYF.

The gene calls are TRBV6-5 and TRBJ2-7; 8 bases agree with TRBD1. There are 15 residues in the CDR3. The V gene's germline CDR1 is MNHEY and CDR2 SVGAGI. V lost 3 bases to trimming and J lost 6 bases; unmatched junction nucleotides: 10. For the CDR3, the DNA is TGTGCCAGCAGTTATAGCAGGACAGGGTATCGCGAGCAGTACTTC. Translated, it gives CASSYSRTGYREQYF.

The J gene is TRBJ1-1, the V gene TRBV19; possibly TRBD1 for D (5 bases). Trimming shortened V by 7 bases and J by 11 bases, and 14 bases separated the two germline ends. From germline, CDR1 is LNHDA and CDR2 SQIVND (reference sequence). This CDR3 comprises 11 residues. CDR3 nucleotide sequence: TGTGCCAGTACCTCAGGGTTTAGTGCTTTCTTT. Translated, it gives CASTSGFSAFF.

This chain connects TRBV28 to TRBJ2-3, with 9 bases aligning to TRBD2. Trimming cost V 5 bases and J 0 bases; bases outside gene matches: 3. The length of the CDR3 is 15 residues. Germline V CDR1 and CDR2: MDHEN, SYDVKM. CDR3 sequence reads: CASSAGGLSTDTQYF. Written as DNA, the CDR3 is TGTGCCAGCAGTGCGGGGGGGCTCAGCACAGATACGCAGTATTTT.

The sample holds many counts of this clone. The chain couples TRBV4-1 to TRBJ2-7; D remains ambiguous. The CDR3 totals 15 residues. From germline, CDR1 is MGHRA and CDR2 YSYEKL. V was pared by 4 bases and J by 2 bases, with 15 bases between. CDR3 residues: CASSLGWQDTYEQYF. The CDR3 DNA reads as TGCGCCAGCAGCCTCGGTTGGCAGGATACCTACGAGCAGTACTTC.

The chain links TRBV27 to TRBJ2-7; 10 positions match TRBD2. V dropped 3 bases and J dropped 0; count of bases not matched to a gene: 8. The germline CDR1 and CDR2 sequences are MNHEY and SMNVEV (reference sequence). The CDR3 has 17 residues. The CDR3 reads CASSFAASGGISYEQYF. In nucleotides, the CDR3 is TGTGCCAGCAGTTTTGCGGCTAGCGGGGGTATCTCCTACGAGCAGTACTTC.

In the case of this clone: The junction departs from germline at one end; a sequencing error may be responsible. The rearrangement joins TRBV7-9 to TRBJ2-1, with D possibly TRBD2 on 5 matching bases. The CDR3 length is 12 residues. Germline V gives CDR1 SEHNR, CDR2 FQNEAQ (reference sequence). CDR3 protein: CSSSIRTGEQFF. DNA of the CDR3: TGTTCCAGCAGCATCCGGACGGGAGAGCAGTTCTTC. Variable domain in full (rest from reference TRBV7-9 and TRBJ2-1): DTGVSQNPRHKITKRGQNVTFRCDPISEHNRLYWYRQTLGQGPEFLTYFQNEAQLEKSRLLSDRFSAERPKGSFSTLEIQRTEQGDSAMYLCSSSIRTGEQFFGPGTRLTVL.

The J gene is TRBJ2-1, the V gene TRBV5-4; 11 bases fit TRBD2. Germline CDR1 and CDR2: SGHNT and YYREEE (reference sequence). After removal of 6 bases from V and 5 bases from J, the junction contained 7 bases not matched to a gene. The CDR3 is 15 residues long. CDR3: CASTLRLAGNNEQFF. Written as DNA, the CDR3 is TGTGCCAGCACCTTACGACTAGCGGGAAACAATGAGCAGTTCTTC.

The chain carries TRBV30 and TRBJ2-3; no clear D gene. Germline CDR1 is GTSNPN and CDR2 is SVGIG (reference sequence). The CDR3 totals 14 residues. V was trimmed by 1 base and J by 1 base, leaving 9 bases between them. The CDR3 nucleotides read TGTGCCTGGAGTGACCCGCTAGGCACAGATACGCAGTATTTT. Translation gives CAWSDPLGTDTQYF.

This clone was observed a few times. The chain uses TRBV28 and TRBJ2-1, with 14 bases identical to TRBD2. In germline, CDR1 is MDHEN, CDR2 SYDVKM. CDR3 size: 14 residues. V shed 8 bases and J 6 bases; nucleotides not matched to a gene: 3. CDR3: CASPTSGGVNEQFF. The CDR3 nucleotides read TGTGCCAGCCCGACTAGCGGGGGGGTCAATGAGCAGTTCTTC.

CDR3 loop: CASSLHSLSSTYEQYF. The CDR3 nucleotides read TGTGCCAGCAGTTTACACAGCCTCAGTTCCACTTACGAGCAGTACTTC. The V and J genes are TRBV27 and TRBJ2-7; no clear D gene. This CDR3 spans 16 amino acids. V lost 2 bases to trimming and J lost 4 bases, with 18 bases between them. The germline V gene has CDR1 MNHEY and CDR2 SMNVEV (reference sequence).

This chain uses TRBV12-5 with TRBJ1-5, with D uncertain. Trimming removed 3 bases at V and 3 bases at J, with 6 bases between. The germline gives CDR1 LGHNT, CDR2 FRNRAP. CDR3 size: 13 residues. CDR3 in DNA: TGTGCTAGTGGTTTCCAATTCAATCAGCCCCAGCATTTT. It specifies CASGFQFNQPQHF.

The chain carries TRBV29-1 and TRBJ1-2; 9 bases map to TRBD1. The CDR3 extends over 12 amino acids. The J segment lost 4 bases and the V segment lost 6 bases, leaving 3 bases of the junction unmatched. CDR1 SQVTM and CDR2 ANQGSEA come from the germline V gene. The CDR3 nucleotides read TGCAGCGTGGGACAGGGCACCTATGGCTACACCTTC. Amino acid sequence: CSVGQGTYGYTF.